This T cell receptor (beta chain) appears in the sequencing data of a study of radiotherapy plus CTLA-4 blockade in lung cancer. Study summary: Disease control was present in 30% to 40% of patients, and objective responses in about 18%.

This clone was detected once. Its target is unknown. Overall study findings and caveats: Reports state that early shifts in blood T cell clones, with interferon-beta, best predicted response. TCR clones from tumors expanded in blood after radiotherapy plus ipilimumab.

Patients had chemo-refractory metastatic non-small-cell lung cancer and received focal radiation plus CTLA-4 blockade that used ipilimumab. The repertoire was sequenced with immunoSEQ multiplex PCR; TCRdb's copy has only in-frame clones and lacks some. The repertoire holds tens of thousands of clones, 70% to 80% seen once, with 3.5% to 4% in the top ten. The sample in question was peripheral blood, obtained from a patient treated with radiotherapy plus ipilimumab. The TCR originated in a human donor with non-small cell lung cancer who had a partial response to radiotherapy plus ipilimumab.

The CDR3 DNA follows: TGTGCCAGCAGCTTGTTTGTGACTAGCGGGGGGGCCCGGAACATTCAGTACTTC. Translating it yields CASSLFVTSGGARNIQYF. The chain couples TRBV5-8 to TRBJ2-4; 14 bases are a match to TRBD2. Germline assignment: CDR1 SGHTS and CDR2 YDEGEE. The CDR3 is 18 residues long. Trimming removed 1 base from V and 7 bases from J; junction bases left unmatched: 10.